Reported below is one T cell receptor beta chain. Its antigen has not been determined. The sample holds no much larger clone one base away, and base qualities are not on file. CDR1 and CDR2 are drawn from the germline V gene: SGHVS, FQNEAQ. After removal of 5 bases from V and 0 bases from J, the junction retains 10 bases not matched to a gene. The CDR3 spans 17 residues, from the cysteine through the phenylalanine. CDR3 DNA only is kept here, 51 bases in frame from base 1. The sample originates from a study of blood T cells in healthy people across ages (dated by TCRdb to the mid-2010s). For the study in its entirety: In model experiments, roughly one uniquely barcoded TCR beta cDNA molecule per two T cells was captured by template switching. The donors were divided into four age groups: young (average around 16 years), middle-aged (around 41), aged (approximately 64) and long-lived (more than 75). Donors of different ages were randomly distributed across sequencing lanes to avoid experimental bias. The study measured age-related changes in TCR beta repertoire diversity using deep sequencing normalized with unique cDNA molecular identifiers. The study analyzed two additional independent replicas of 1 million unique cDNA reads from the same blood draw for two donors, one aged 18 to 29 and one aged 80 or older.

Broad study findings and their caveats: Compared with the aged group, the long-lived group had more naive CD4+ T cells, fewer expanded clones and increased TCR diversity, suggesting age selection. Conclusive comparison of naive and antigen-experienced compartments was prevented by the profiling of bulk unsorted PBMCs. A strong correlation was found between observed TCR beta diversity and the percentage of naive T cells measured by flow cytometry. Donor CMV infection status was unknown, potentially confounding age-related changes in expanded clonotypes. Estimates of total diversity from one million sequenced T cells were regarded as lower bounds and underestimates. As age increased, observed TCR beta diversity per million T cells dropped in a roughly linear way, and a significant reduction was already evident by age around 41.

Systemically healthy Caucasian individuals from Russia, some 40 in total and aged roughly 6 to 100 years, were included as donors. Roughly 11 milliliters of peripheral blood were drawn from each donor into EDTA-treated Vacutainer tubes. PBMCs were isolated by Ficoll-Paque density-gradient centrifugation, with at least 6 million obtained per sample. Trizol reagent was used to extract total RNA from the PBMCs, yielding at least 5 micrograms per sample. For every donor, an aliquot of PBMCs went through flow cytometry to measure the percentages of naive CD45RAhigh/CD27high T cells. Library preparation was by 5' RACE. The run used an Illumina HiSeq 2500. The second PCR ran for roughly 7 to 12 cycles and used a J-beta primer mix along with a sample-barcoded 5' primer. A unique molecular identifier was introduced onto each TCR beta cDNA molecule by a template-switch 5' adaptor carrying 12 random nucleotides. Each sample yielded at least 2.5 million CDR3-containing paired-end reads. First-strand cDNA synthesis was performed from all RNA using the Mint cDNA synthesis kit, with priming by a TRBC-specific oligonucleotide. All cDNA was treated with uracil-DNA glycosylase and then went through a first 18-cycle PCR with the universal primers M1SS and BC2_uni_R. Regarding the original processing steps: For normalization, 1 million high-quality reads, each with a distinct molecular identifier, were randomly selected from each sample. Reads with shared molecular identifiers were discarded instead of being binned into consensus sequences. CDR3 identification, clonotype clustering and error correction used MiTCR with a Q25 quality threshold and the strictest error-elimination algorithm. A nonparametric unseen species model with Euler transformation was used to estimate a lower bound on total TCR beta diversity. TCRdb reprocessing: public reads trimmed at Q25 with fastp, clones called with MiXCR, in-frame beta chains kept. Duplicate CDR3 protein sequences are folded into a single record with the most common DNA and genes. TCRdb, rather than the study authors, made the V and J calls. In this sample the table shows over 1.5 million distinct CDR3 sequences, around 50% of which occur a single time. The top ten clonotypes cover less than 2.5% of the sample.

The sample consisted of blood. The sequence joins TRBV7-8 to TRBJ2-4; 7 of the junction bases match TRBD1. This sequence originates from a woman between 35 and 50 years old in good health. DNA sequence: TGTGCCAGCAGCCCGGGACAGCAACTTATAGCCAAAAACATTCAGTACTTC. It codes for CASSPGQQLIAKNIQYF.